This T cell receptor (beta chain) comes out of a study of blood T cell repertoires in COVID-19. In the study overall: COVID-19 samples collected from the United States, Italy and Spain covered acute and convalescent phases. In each case, the material was cDNA or gDNA derived from T cells, B-cell-depleted T cells, or PBMCs.

The V end lost 4 bases, the J end lost 5 bases, and 13 bases lay between the germline ends. The V gene's germline CDR1 is SGHTS and CDR2 YDEGEE. The CDR3 consists of 15 residues. Original handling: Amplification of reference gene primers was used by the study to estimate nucleated cell counts. Sequenced by immunoSEQ multiplex PCR; TCRdb stores in-frame clones only, minus some. That table furnishes V, J and clone size, whereas the DNA furnished D and trimming. This table holds around 250,000 clones, about 90% found once. Donors were grouped by their self-reported clinical history. The source is a human donor in a cohort exposed to, infected with or recovered from COVID-19 (not recorded which). The donor label of this sample is uncertain. The V gene is TRBV5-8, the J gene TRBJ1-6; D is possibly TRBD1 (5 bases). The source material was PBMCs or T cells enriched from blood (not recorded which). The CDR3 sequence: CASSPQGRDNSPLHF. CDR3 DNA sequence: TGTGCCAGCAGCCCGCAGGGCAGAGATAATTCACCCCTCCACTTT.